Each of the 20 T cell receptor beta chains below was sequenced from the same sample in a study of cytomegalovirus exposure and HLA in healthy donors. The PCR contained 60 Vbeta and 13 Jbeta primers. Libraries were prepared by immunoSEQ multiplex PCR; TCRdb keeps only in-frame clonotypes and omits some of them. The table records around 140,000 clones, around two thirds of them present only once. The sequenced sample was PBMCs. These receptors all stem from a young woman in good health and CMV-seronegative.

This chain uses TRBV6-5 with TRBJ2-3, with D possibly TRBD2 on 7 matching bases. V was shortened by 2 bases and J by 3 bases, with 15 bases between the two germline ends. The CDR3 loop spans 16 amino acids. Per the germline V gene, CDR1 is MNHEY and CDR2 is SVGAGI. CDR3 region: CASSYAGGQGTDTQYF. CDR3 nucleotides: TGTGCCAGCAGTTACGCCGGGGGGCAGGGGACAGATACGCAGTATTTT.

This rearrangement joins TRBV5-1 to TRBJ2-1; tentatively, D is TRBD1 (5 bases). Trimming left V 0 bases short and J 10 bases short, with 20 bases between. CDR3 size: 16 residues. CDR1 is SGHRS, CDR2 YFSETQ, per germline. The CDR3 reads CASSLARVKGLGEQFF. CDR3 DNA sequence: TGCGCCAGCAGCTTGGCCAGGGTAAAGGGCTTAGGAGAGCAGTTCTTC.

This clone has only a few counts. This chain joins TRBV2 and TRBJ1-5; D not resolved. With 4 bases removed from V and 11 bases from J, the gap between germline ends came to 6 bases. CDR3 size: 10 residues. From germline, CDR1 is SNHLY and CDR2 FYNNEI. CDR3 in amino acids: CASSGEAQHF. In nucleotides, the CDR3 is TGTGCCAGCAGTGGCGAGGCCCAGCATTTT.

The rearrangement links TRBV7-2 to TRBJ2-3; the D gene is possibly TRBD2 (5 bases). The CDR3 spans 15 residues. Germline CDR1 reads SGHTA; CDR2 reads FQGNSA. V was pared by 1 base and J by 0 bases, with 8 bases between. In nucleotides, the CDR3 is TGTGCCAGCAGCTTAGACCGGACTAGCACAGATACGCAGTATTTT. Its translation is CASSLDRTSTDTQYF.

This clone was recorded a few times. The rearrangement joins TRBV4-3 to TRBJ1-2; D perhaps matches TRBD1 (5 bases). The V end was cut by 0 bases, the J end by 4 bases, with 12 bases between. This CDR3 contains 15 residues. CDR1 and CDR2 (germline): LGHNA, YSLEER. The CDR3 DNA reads TGCGCCAGCAGCCAAGAAGGGGTACACGGCTATGGCTACACCTTC. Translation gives CASSQEGVHGYGYTF.

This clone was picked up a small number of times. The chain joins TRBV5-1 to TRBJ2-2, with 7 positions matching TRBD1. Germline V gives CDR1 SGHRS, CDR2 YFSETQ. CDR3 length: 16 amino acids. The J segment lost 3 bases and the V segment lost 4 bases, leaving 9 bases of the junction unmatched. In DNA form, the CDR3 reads TGCGCCAGCAGCAACGCCGGGACAGCTTACACCGGGGAGCTGTTTTTT. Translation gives CASSNAGTAYTGELFF.

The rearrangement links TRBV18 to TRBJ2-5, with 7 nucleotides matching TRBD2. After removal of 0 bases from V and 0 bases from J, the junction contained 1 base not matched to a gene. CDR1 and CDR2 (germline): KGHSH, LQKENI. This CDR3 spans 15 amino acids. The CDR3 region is CASSPPGLHQETQYF. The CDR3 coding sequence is TGTGCCAGCTCACCACCGGGACTACACCAAGAGACCCAGTACTTC.

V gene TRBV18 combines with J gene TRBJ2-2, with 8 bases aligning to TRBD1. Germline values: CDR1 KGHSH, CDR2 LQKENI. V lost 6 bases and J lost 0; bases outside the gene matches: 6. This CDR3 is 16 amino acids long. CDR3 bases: TGTGCCAGCTCCAACAGGGGGATGTCGAACACCGGGGAGCTGTTTTTT. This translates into CASSNRGMSNTGELFF.

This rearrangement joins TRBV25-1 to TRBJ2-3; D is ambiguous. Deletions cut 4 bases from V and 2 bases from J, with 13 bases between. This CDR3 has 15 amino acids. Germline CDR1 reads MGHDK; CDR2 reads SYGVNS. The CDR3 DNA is TGTGCCAGCAGTGGCGGAACCCAAGTCACAGATACGCAGTATTTT. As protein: CASSGGTQVTDTQYF. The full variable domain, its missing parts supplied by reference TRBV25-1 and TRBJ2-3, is EADIYQTPRYLVIGTGKKITLECSQTMGHDKMYWYQQDPGMELHLIHYSYGVNSTEKGDLSSESTVSRIRTEHFPLTLESARPSHTSQYLCASSGGTQVTDTQYFGPGTRLTVL.

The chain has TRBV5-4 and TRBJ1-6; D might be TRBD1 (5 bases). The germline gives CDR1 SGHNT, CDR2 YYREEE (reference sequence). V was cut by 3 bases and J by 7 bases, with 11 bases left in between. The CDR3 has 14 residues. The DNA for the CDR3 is TGTGCCAGCAGCTACGGGACTGGGAATTCACCCCTCCACTTT. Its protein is CASSYGTGNSPLHF.

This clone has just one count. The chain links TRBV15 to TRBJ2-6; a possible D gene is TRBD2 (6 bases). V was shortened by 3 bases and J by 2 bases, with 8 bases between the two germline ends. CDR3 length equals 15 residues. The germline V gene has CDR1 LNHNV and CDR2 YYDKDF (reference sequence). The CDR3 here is CATSSSGAGANVLTF. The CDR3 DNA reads TGTGCCACCAGCAGTTCGGGGGCTGGGGCCAACGTCCTGACTTTC.

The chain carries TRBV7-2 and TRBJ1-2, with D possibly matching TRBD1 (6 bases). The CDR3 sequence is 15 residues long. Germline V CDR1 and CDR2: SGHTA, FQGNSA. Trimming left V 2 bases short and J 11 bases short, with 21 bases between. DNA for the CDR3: TGTGCCAGCAGCTTACTCGGACAGCCTACTTTAAGGTACACCTTC. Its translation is CASSLLGQPTLRYTF.

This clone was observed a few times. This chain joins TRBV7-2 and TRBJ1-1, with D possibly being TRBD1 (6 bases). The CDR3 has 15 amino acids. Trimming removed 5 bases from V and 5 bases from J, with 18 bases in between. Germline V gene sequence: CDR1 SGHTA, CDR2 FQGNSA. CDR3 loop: CASSPPWGRGTEAFF. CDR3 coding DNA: TGTGCCAGCAGCCCGCCTTGGGGGCGCGGTACTGAAGCTTTCTTT.

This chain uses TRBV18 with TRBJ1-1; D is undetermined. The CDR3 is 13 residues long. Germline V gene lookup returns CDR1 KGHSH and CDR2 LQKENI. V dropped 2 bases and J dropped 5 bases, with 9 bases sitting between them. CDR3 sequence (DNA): TGTGCCAGCTCACCAACTCGTGAGACTGAAGCTTTCTTT. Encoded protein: CASSPTRETEAFF.

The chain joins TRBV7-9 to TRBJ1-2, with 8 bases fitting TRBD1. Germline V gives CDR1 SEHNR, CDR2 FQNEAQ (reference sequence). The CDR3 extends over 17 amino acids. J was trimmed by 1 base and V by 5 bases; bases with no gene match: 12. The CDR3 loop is CASSGNLDRVFNYGYTF. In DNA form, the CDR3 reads TGTGCCAGCAGCGGGAACTTGGACAGGGTCTTTAACTATGGCTACACCTTC.

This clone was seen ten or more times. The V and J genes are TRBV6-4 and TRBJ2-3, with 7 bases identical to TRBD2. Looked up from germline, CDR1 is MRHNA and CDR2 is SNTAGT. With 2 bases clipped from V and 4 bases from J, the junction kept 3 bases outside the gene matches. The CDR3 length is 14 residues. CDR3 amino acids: CASSDRGEADTQYF. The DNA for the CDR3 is TGTGCCAGCAGTGACCGGGGGGAGGCAGATACGCAGTATTTT.

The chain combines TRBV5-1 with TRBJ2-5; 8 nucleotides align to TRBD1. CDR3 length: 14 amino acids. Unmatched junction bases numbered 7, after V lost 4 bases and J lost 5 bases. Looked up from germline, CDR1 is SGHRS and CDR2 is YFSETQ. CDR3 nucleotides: TGCGCCAGCAGCCCCCGGACAGGGCCGGAGACCCAGTACTTC. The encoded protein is CASSPRTGPETQYF.

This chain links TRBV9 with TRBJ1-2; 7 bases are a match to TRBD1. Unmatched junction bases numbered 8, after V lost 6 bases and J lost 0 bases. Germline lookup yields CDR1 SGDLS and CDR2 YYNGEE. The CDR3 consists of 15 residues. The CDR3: CASTPGTDSNYGYTF. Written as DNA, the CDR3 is TGTGCCAGCACCCCAGGGACAGATTCTAACTATGGCTACACCTTC.

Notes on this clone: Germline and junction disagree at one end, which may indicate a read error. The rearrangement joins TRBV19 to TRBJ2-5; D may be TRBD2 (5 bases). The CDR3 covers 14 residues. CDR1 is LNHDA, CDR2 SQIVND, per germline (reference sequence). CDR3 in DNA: TGTTCCAGTGGGCTACCGGGGTCTAGGGAGACCCAGTACTTC. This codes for CSSGLPGSRETQYF. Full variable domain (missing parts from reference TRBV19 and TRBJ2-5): DGGITQSPKYLFRKEGQNVTLSCEQNLNHDAMYWYRQDPGQGLRLIYYSQIVNDFQKGDIAEGYSVSREKKESFPLTVTSAQKNPTAFYLCSSGLPGSRETQYFGPGTRLLVL.

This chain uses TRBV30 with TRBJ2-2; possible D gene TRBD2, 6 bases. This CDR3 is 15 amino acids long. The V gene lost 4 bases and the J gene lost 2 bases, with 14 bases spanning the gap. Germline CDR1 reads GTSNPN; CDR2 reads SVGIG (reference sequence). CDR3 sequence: CAWNQRGLNTGELFF. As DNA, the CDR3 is TGTGCCTGGAACCAACGGGGGTTAAACACCGGGGAGCTGTTTTTT.